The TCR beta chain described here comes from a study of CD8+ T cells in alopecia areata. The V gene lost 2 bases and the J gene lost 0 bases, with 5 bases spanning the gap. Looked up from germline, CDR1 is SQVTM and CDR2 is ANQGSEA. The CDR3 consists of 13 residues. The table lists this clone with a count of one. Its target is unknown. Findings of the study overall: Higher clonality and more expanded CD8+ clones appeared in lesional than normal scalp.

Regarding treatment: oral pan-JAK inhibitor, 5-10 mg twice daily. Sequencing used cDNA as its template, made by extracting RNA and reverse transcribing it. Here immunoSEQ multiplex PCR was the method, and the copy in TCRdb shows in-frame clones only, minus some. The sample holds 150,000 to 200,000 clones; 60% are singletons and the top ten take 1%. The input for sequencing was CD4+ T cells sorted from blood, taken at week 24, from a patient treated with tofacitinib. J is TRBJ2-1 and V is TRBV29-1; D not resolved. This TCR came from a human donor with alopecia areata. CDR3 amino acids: CSVERDSYNEQFF. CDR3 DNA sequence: TGCAGCGTTGAAAGGGACTCCTACAATGAGCAGTTCTTC.